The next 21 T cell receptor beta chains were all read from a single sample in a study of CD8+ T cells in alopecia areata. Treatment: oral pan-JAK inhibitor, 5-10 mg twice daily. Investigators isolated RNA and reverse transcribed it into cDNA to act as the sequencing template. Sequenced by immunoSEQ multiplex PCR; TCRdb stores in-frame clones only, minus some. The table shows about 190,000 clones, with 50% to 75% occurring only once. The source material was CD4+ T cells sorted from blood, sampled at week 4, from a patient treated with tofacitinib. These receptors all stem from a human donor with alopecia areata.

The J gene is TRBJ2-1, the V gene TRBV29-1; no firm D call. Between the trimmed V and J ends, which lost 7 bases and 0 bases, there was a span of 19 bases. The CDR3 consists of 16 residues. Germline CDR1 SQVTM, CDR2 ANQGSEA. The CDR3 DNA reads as TGCAGCGGGAATAGGGTAGGCCCCAGCTCCTACAATGAGCAGTTCTTC. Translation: CSGNRVGPSSYNEQFF.

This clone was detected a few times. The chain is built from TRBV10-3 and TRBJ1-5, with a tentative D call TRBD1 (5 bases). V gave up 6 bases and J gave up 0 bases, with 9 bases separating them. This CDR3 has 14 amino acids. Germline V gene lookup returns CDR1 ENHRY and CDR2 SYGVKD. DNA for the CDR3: TGTGCCATCAGCAAACAGGATAGCAATCAGCCCCAGCATTTT. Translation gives CAISKQDSNQPQHF.

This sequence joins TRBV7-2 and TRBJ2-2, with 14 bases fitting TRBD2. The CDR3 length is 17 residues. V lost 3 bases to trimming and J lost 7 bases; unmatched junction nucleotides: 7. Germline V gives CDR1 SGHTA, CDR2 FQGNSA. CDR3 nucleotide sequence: TGTGCCAGCAGCTTCGGGACTAGCGGGGGCAAGCTCGGGGAGCTGTTTTTT. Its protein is CASSFGTSGGKLGELFF.

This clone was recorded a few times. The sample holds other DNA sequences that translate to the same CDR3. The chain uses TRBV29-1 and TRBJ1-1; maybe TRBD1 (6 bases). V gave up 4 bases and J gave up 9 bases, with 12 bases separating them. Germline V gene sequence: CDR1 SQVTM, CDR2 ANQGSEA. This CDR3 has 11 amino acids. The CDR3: CSVARTEKAFF. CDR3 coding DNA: TGCAGCGTTGCGCGGACAGAAAAAGCTTTCTTT.

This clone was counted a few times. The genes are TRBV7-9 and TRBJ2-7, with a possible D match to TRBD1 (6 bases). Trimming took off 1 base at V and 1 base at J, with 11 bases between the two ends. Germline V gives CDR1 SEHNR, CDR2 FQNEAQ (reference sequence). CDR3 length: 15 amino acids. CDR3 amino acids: CASSLGKGHSYEQYF. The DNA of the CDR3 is TGTGCCAGCAGCTTAGGAAAGGGACATTCCTACGAGCAGTACTTC.

Here the CDR3 DNA reads TGTGCCAGCAGTTGGGGCAGGGATCAGCCCCAGCATTTT. Encoded protein: CASSWGRDQPQHF. The V gene is TRBV6-5, the J gene TRBJ1-5; maybe TRBD1 (5 bases). Trimming took off 4 bases at V and 5 bases at J, with 9 bases between the two ends. This CDR3 has 13 residues. CDR1 is MNHEY and CDR2 is SVGAGI in the germline V gene.

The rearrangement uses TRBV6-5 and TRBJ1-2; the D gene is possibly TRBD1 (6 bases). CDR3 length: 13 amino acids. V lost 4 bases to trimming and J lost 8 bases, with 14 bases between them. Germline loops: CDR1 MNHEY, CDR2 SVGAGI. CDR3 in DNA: TGTGCCAGCAGTTCTAGGGGGTATATCGGCTACACCTTC. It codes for CASSSRGYIGYTF.

The CDR3, as DNA: TGTGCCAGCAGTGACCGGGACGGAGGAAATGAAAAACTGTTTTTT. Protein: CASSDRDGGNEKLFF. This chain connects TRBV25-1 to TRBJ1-4; D perhaps matches TRBD1 (5 bases). V lost 3 bases to trimming and J lost 5 bases, with 13 bases between them. The CDR3 extends over 15 amino acids. The germline V gene encodes CDR1 MGHDK and CDR2 SYGVNS.

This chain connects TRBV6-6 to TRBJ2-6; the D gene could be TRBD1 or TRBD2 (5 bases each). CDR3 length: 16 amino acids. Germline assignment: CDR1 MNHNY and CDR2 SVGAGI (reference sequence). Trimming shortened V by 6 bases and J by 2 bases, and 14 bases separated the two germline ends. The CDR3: CASSHDGAPGANVLTF. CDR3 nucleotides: TGTGCCAGCAGCCACGACGGGGCCCCTGGGGCCAACGTCCTGACTTTC.

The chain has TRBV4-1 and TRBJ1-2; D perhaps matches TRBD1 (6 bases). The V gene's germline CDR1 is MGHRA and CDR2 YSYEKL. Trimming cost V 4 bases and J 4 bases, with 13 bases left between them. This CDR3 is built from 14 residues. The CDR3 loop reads CASSREGVGYGYTF. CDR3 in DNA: TGCGCCAGCAGCCGCGAGGGGGTGGGCTATGGCTACACCTTC.

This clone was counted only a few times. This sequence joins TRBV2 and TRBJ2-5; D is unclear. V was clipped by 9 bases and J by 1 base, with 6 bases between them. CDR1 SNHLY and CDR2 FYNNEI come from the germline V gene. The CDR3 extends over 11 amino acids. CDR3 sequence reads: CASLRQETQYF. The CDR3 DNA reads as TGTGCCAGTCTCCGCCAAGAGACCCAGTACTTC. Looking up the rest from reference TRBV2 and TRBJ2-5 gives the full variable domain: EPEVTQTPSHQVTQMGQEVILRCVPISNHLYFYWYRQILGQKVEFLVSFYNNEISEKSEIFDDQFSVERPDGSNFTLKIRSTKLEDSAMYFCASLRQETQYFGPGTRLLVL.

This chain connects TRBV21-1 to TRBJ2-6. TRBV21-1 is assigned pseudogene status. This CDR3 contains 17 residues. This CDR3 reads CASLRIRRGSGANVLTF. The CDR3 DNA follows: TGTGCCAGCCTGCGGATACGGAGGGGGAGTGGGGCCAACGTCCTGACTTTC.

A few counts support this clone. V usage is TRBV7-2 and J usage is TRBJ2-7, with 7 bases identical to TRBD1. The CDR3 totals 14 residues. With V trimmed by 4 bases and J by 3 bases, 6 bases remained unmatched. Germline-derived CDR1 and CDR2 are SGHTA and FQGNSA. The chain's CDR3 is CASSSRQGGYEQYF. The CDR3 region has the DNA TGTGCCAGCAGCTCCCGACAGGGTGGCTACGAGCAGTACTTC.

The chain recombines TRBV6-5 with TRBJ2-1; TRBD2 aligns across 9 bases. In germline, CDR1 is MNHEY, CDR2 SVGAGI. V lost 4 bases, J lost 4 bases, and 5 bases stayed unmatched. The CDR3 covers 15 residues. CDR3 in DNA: TGTGCCAGCAGTTCCTCTAGCGGGGTATACAATGAGCAGTTCTTC. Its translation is CASSSSSGVYNEQFF.

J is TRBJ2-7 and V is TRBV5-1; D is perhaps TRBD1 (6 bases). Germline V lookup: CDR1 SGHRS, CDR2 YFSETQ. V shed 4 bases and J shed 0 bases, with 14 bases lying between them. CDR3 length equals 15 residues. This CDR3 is CASSPGHRDSYEQYF. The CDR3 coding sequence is TGCGCCAGCAGCCCGGGACACCGGGACTCCTACGAGCAGTACTTC. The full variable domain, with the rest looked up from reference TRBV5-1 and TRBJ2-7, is KAGVTQTPRYLIKTRGQQVTLSCSPISGHRSVSWYQQTPGQGLQFLFEYFSETQRNKGNFPGRFSGRQFSNSRSEMNVSTLELGDSALYLCASSPGHRDSYEQYFGPGTRLTVT.

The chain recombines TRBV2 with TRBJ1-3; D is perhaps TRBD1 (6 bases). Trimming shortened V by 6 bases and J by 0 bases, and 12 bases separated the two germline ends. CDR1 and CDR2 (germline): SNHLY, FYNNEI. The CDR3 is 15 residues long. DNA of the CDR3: TGTGCCAGCAGCTTGGACAGTTACTCTGGAAACACCATATATTTT. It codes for CASSLDSYSGNTIYF.

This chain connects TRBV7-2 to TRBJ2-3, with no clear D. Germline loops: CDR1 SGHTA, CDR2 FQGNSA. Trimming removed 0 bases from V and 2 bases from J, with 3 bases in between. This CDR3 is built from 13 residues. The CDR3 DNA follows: TGTGCCAGCAGCTTAGCGAACACAGATACGCAGTATTTT. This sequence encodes CASSLANTDTQYF.

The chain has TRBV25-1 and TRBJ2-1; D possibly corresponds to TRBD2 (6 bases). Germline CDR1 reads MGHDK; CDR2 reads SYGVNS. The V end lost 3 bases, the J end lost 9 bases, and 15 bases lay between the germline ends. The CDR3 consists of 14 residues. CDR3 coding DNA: TGTGCCAGCAGTGAGTCCCTAGCGAGAGGTGAGCAGTTCTTC. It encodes CASSESLARGEQFF.

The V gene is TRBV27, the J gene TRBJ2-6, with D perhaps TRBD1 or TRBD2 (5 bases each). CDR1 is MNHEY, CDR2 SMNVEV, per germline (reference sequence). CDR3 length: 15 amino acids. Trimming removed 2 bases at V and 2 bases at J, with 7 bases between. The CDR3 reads CASSLMGAGANVLTF. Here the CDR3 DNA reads TGTGCCAGCAGTTTAATGGGGGCTGGGGCCAACGTCCTGACTTTC.

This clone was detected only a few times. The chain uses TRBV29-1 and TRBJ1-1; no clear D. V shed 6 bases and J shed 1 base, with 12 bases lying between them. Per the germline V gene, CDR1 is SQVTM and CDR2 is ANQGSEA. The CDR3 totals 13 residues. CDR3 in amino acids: CSVAKERNTEAFF. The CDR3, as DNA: TGCAGCGTAGCAAAGGAGAGGAACACTGAAGCTTTCTTT.

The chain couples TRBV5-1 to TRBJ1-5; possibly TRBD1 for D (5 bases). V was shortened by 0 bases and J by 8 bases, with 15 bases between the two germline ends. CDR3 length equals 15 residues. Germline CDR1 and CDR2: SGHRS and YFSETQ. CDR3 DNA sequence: TGCGCCAGCAGCTTGGCCCTGGGACCGGAGGAGCCCCAGCATTTT. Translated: CASSLALGPEEPQHF.